The 32 T cell receptor beta chains given below trace back to one sample, sequenced in a study of cytomegalovirus exposure and HLA in healthy donors. The PCR contained 60 Vbeta and 13 Jbeta primers. The data were produced by immunoSEQ multiplex PCR, yet TCRdb's version contains in-frame clones alone and is incomplete. Its table lists about 20,000 clones. The material sequenced was PBMCs. These receptors came from a man in his fifties or sixties in good health and CMV-seropositive.

This chain joins TRBV13 and TRBJ1-5; D ambiguous. The CDR3 has 15 amino acids. Trimming shortened V by 3 bases and J by 2 bases, and 11 bases separated the two germline ends. The germline V gene encodes CDR1 PRHDT and CDR2 FYEKMQ (reference sequence). DNA for the CDR3: TGTGCCAGCAGCTTGCGGGGTTTCGGCAATCAGCCCCAGCATTTT. Protein sequence: CASSLRGFGNQPQHF.

The chain uses TRBV6-6 and TRBJ2-3; the D gene is possibly TRBD2 (6 bases). Germline lookup yields CDR1 MNHNY and CDR2 SVGAGI (reference sequence). CDR3 length: 16 residues. Trimming stripped 2 bases from V and 1 base from J, with 13 bases between. The CDR3 DNA sequence: TGTGCCAGCAGTTACGCGGTAGCGGTAGGCACAGATACGCAGTATTTT. It translates to CASSYAVAVGTDTQYF.

CDR3 bases: TGTGCCAGCAGCTTAGAAGGCAGGGGCACCTACAATGAGCAGTTCTTC. It specifies CASSLEGRGTYNEQFF. The chain uses TRBV7-9 and TRBJ2-1; weak D call: TRBD1 (6 bases). Trimming took off 1 base at V and 2 bases at J, with 12 bases between the two ends. The CDR3 has 16 residues. The germline V gene encodes CDR1 SEHNR and CDR2 FQNEAQ (reference sequence).

V is TRBV19 and J is TRBJ2-3, with a weak D call TRBD2 (6 bases). Germline CDR1 is LNHDA and CDR2 is SQIVND (reference sequence). The CDR3 has 14 residues. The ends were cut back, 6 bases at V and 2 bases at J, with 12 bases in the middle. The CDR3 sequence is CASRKAGYTDTQYF. Written as DNA, the CDR3 is TGTGCCAGTAGAAAGGCGGGGTACACAGATACGCAGTATTTT.

This sequence joins TRBV18 and TRBJ2-5; D gene unclear. This CDR3 is 13 amino acids long. Trimming took 0 bases from V and 2 from J, leaving 4 bases between them. CDR1 is KGHSH, CDR2 LQKENI, per germline. The CDR3 DNA is TGTGCCAGCTCACCACCAGCGCAAGAGACCCAGTACTTC. Its translation: CASSPPAQETQYF. Supplemented by reference TRBV18 and TRBJ2-5, the full variable domain reads NAGVMQNPRHLVRRRGQEARLRCSPMKGHSHVYWYRQLPEEGLKFMVYLQKENIIDESGMPKERFSAEFPKEGPSILRIQQVVRGDSAAYFCASSPPAQETQYFGPGTRLLVL.

The chain couples TRBV11-2 to TRBJ2-1; 9 bases are a match to TRBD2. The V segment lost 5 bases and the J segment 5 bases; nucleotides outside the gene matches: 4. This CDR3 has 14 amino acids. Per the germline V gene, CDR1 is SGHAT and CDR2 is FQNNGV. The CDR3 region is CASSRTSANNEQFF. The CDR3 nucleotides read TGTGCCAGCAGCAGGACTAGCGCCAACAATGAGCAGTTCTTC.

The chain links TRBV18 to TRBJ2-1; D is perhaps TRBD2 (5 bases). Germline CDR1 reads KGHSH; CDR2 reads LQKENI. The CDR3 consists of 14 residues. V shed 1 base and J shed 5 bases, with 9 bases lying between them. The CDR3 loop is CASSPLALHNEQFF. The CDR3 bases are TGTGCCAGCTCACCACTAGCGCTCCACAATGAGCAGTTCTTC.

The chain recombines TRBV19 with TRBJ1-1, with no clear D. This CDR3 is built from 15 residues. Per germline, CDR1 LNHDA and CDR2 SQIVND (reference sequence). Trimming stripped 4 bases from V and 1 base from J, with 13 bases between. CDR3 loop: CASSTLQTGNTEAFF. The CDR3 DNA sequence: TGTGCCAGTAGTACTCTCCAGACGGGGAACACTGAAGCTTTCTTT.

The chain combines TRBV19 with TRBJ1-1; TRBD1 agrees at 10 bases. CDR3 length: 14 residues. The junction had 3 bases not matched to a gene; V was cut back by 4 bases and J by 4 bases. CDR1 LNHDA and CDR2 SQIVND come from the germline V gene (reference sequence). Here the CDR3 DNA reads TGTGCCAGTAGTAGACAGGGGGCCGGCACTGAAGCTTTCTTT. Translation: CASSRQGAGTEAFF.

The chain carries TRBV4-1 and TRBJ2-5, with D possibly TRBD1 on 6 matching bases. The CDR3 runs 15 residues. Germline V gives CDR1 MGHRA, CDR2 YSYEKL. V lost 1 base and J lost 4, with 13 bases in between. CDR3 in amino acids: CASSQGRGFGETQYF. CDR3 bases: TGCGCCAGCAGCCAAGGCAGGGGATTTGGAGAGACCCAGTACTTC.

V and J are TRBV27 and TRBJ1-2; 11 nucleotides agree with TRBD1. Trimming removed 3 bases from V and 4 bases from J; junction bases left unmatched: 7. The CDR3 spans 16 residues. CDR1 is MNHEY, CDR2 SMNVEV, per germline (reference sequence). The DNA of the CDR3 is TGTGCCAGCAGTTTCATCCGGACAGGGGGCGGCTATGGCTACACCTTC. This codes for CASSFIRTGGGYGYTF.

This chain links TRBV29-1 with TRBJ2-6, with a tentative D call TRBD2 (5 bases). The germline gives CDR1 SQVTM, CDR2 ANQGSEA. Trimming shortened V by 4 bases and J by 4 bases, and 17 bases separated the two germline ends. The CDR3 is 16 residues long. CDR3 sequence: CSVGTVGSTGANVLTF. In DNA, the CDR3 is TGCAGCGTTGGAACGGTTGGGAGCACGGGGGCCAACGTCCTGACTTTC.

The rearrangement joins TRBV18 to TRBJ2-1, with 16 bases aligning to TRBD2. The V gene end was trimmed by 3 bases and the J gene end by 4 bases; junction bases not matched to a gene: 15. The germline V gene encodes CDR1 KGHSH and CDR2 LQKENI. This CDR3 contains 21 residues. CDR3 in amino acids: CASSPPLKGTSGRAGYNEQFF. As DNA, the CDR3 is TGTGCCAGCTCACCCCCGCTGAAAGGGACTAGCGGGAGGGCCGGGTACAATGAGCAGTTCTTC. Filled out from reference TRBV18 and TRBJ2-1, the complete variable domain reads NAGVMQNPRHLVRRRGQEARLRCSPMKGHSHVYWYRQLPEEGLKFMVYLQKENIIDESGMPKERFSAEFPKEGPSILRIQQVVRGDSAAYFCASSPPLKGTSGRAGYNEQFFGPGTRLTVL.

J is TRBJ2-3 and V is TRBV29-1; no clear D. Germline V gene sequence: CDR1 SQVTM, CDR2 ANQGSEA. V lost 4 bases, J lost 0 bases, and 11 bases lay in between. There are 14 residues in the CDR3. The CDR3 DNA reads as TGCAGCGTTGCCAAGAGCGCTAGCACAGATACGCAGTATTTT. Amino acid sequence: CSVAKSASTDTQYF.

The chain combines TRBV6-5 with TRBJ1-5, with unresolved D. V was cut by 0 bases and J by 1 base, with 10 bases left in between. The CDR3 spans 16 residues. CDR1 is MNHEY and CDR2 is SVGAGI in the germline V gene. In nucleotides, the CDR3 is TGTGCCAGCAGTTACTCGGTCCTCGGGAGCAATCAGCCCCAGCATTTT. It translates to CASSYSVLGSNQPQHF.

The chain recombines TRBV9 with TRBJ1-2; 7 bases agree with TRBD1. With V trimmed by 0 bases and J by 8 bases, 7 bases remained unmatched. CDR1 SGDLS and CDR2 YYNGEE come from the germline V gene. The CDR3 runs to 14 residues. This chain's CDR3 is CASSVEEGARGYTF. CDR3 in DNA: TGTGCCAGCAGCGTAGAGGAGGGGGCTCGGGGCTACACCTTC.

V is TRBV7-9 and J is TRBJ1-1, with D possibly matching TRBD1 (6 bases). Germline V lookup: CDR1 SEHNR, CDR2 FQNEAQ (reference sequence). V gave up 5 bases and J gave up 10 bases, with 14 bases separating them. The CDR3 has 12 amino acids. In nucleotides, the CDR3 is TGTGCCAGCAGCAAATCAGGGGAGGGAGCTTTCTTT. Translation: CASSKSGEGAFF.

The chain has TRBV15 and TRBJ1-2; D not resolved. The CDR3 consists of 15 residues. Trimming took off 5 bases at V and 4 bases at J, with 17 bases between the two ends. CDR1 and CDR2 from the germline V gene are LNHNV and YYDKDF (reference sequence). DNA for the CDR3: TGTGCCACCAGCTTACCCTCAGAGGGCGGCTATGGCTACACCTTC. Protein sequence: CATSLPSEGGYGYTF.

The CDR3 region is CSHVRGEQFF. The CDR3 coding sequence is TGCAGCCACGTCCGAGGGGAGCAGTTCTTC. The chain joins TRBV29-1 to TRBJ2-1; tentative D call: TRBD2 (5 bases). The CDR3 loop spans 10 amino acids. Trimming took off 8 bases at V and 10 bases at J, with 12 bases between the two ends. Per germline, CDR1 SQVTM and CDR2 ANQGSEA.

The chain has TRBV4-1 and TRBJ2-5; D gene uncertain. Germline V gene data show CDR1 as MGHRA and CDR2 as YSYEKL. The CDR3 is 15 residues long. Deletions cut 0 bases from V and 2 bases from J, with 10 bases between. The CDR3 DNA reads as TGCGCCAGCAGCCAAGATCCGAGCAGGCAAGAGACCCAGTACTTC. Residues: CASSQDPSRQETQYF.

The chain has TRBV7-9 and TRBJ1-2; 10 positions match TRBD1. V lost 5 bases, J lost 7 bases, and 10 bases stayed unmatched. Germline V gene sequence: CDR1 SEHNR, CDR2 FQNEAQ (reference sequence). The CDR3 runs 15 residues. CDR3 nucleotides: TGTGCCAGCAGCGAAGGGACAGGGGAGGGTGGTGGCTACACCTTC. Translating it yields CASSEGTGEGGGYTF.

This rearrangement joins TRBV7-9 to TRBJ2-3; D unresolved. The V and J ends lost 1 base and 2 bases respectively, with 10 bases between them. Germline V gene data show CDR1 as SEHNR and CDR2 as FQNEAQ (reference sequence). CDR3 length: 15 residues. CDR3: CASSLGVAYTDTQYF. The DNA of the CDR3 is TGTGCCAGCAGCTTAGGGGTAGCTTACACAGATACGCAGTATTTT.

The V and J genes are TRBV4-2 and TRBJ2-6; D may be TRBD2 (5 bases). Germline CDR1 reads LGHNA; CDR2 reads YNFKEQ. This CDR3 is built from 17 residues. V was cut by 1 base and J by 0 bases, with 10 bases left in between. The CDR3 DNA reads TGTGCCAGCAGCCAAGGGGTAGCGAACTCTGGGGCCAACGTCCTGACTTTC. It translates to CASSQGVANSGANVLTF.

V gene TRBV30 combines with J gene TRBJ2-2, with 14 bases aligning to TRBD2. CDR1 GTSNPN and CDR2 SVGIG come from the germline V gene (reference sequence). J gave up 6 bases and V 7 bases, and 7 bases lay outside the gene matches. CDR3 length: 15 residues. DNA of the CDR3: TGTGCCTCAAAGCCGGGACTAGCGGGAGCCGGGGAGCTGTTTTTT. It is translated as CASKPGLAGAGELFF.

The genes are TRBV10-2 and TRBJ2-1; 8 bases agree with TRBD2. Trimming took 5 bases from V and 6 from J; bases not matched to a gene: 6. This CDR3 comprises 14 residues. CDR1 and CDR2 from the germline V gene are WSHSY and SAAADI. CDR3 bases: TGCGCCAGCAGTCCCAGCGGGAGAGGCAATGAGCAGTTCTTC. Its translation is CASSPSGRGNEQFF.

The rearrangement links TRBV7-2 to TRBJ2-7; TRBD2 is a possible D gene (6 bases). Deletions cut 5 bases from V and 7 bases from J, with 12 bases between. CDR3 length equals 12 residues. Germline CDR1 is SGHTA and CDR2 is FQGNSA. The CDR3 nucleotides read TGTGCCAGCAGCCCCCCGGAGGGGGAGCAGTACTTC. Translated: CASSPPEGEQYF.

The rearrangement joins TRBV2 to TRBJ1-5; the match to TRBD1 covers 7 bases. This CDR3 is 12 amino acids long. The germline V gene has CDR1 SNHLY and CDR2 FYNNEI. Trimming removed 6 bases from V and 10 bases from J; junction bases left unmatched: 6. CDR3 sequence (DNA): TGTGCCAGCAGCCCCGACAGGGAACCCCAGCATTTT. Translating gives CASSPDREPQHF.

V gene TRBV5-1 combines with J gene TRBJ2-7; 10 nucleotides match TRBD1. CDR3 length equals 14 residues. V was pared by 0 bases and J by 7 bases, with 4 bases of the junction left unmatched. The V gene's germline CDR1 is SGHRS and CDR2 YFSETQ. The CDR3 sequence is CASSLGTGGHEQYF. CDR3 DNA: TGCGCCAGCAGCTTGGGGACAGGGGGTCATGAGCAGTACTTC.

The rearrangement links TRBV9 to TRBJ2-7, with 8 bases matching TRBD1. CDR3 length: 16 amino acids. The ends lost 0 bases at V and 7 bases at J; junction bases unmatched: 12. Germline V CDR1 and CDR2: SGDLS, YYNGEE. CDR3 region: CASSVGGGQGAKEQYF. CDR3 bases: TGTGCCAGCAGCGTAGGAGGGGGCCAGGGGGCAAAAGAGCAGTACTTC.

The chain uses TRBV18 and TRBJ2-2; TRBD1 matches at 7 bases. Germline V gene sequence: CDR1 KGHSH, CDR2 LQKENI. J gave up 0 bases and V 4 bases, and 5 bases lay outside the gene matches. The CDR3 extends over 16 amino acids. The CDR3 sequence: CASSQLGQTNTGELFF. The CDR3 bases are TGTGCCAGCTCACAGTTGGGACAGACGAACACCGGGGAGCTGTTTTTT.

V usage is TRBV7-9 and J usage is TRBJ1-2; D not resolved. The CDR3 covers 16 residues. Germline V gives CDR1 SEHNR, CDR2 FQNEAQ (reference sequence). Trimming took off 1 base at V and 4 bases at J, with 16 bases between the two ends. The chain's CDR3 is CASSLGAVQRIYGYTF. The CDR3 region has the DNA TGTGCCAGCAGCTTAGGAGCGGTGCAGAGGATCTATGGCTACACCTTC. Looking up the rest from reference TRBV7-9 and TRBJ1-2 gives the full variable domain: DTGVSQNPRHKITKRGQNVTFRCDPISEHNRLYWYRQTLGQGPEFLTYFQNEAQLEKSRLLSDRFSAERPKGSFSTLEIQRTEQGDSAMYLCASSLGAVQRIYGYTFGSGTRLTVV.

The chain uses TRBV18 and TRBJ2-2; D call uncertain. Germline values: CDR1 KGHSH, CDR2 LQKENI. This CDR3 region has 15 residues. The V gene lost 3 bases and the J gene lost 5 bases, with 13 bases spanning the gap. CDR3 in amino acids: CASSPWLDKTGELFF. The CDR3 coding sequence is TGTGCCAGCTCACCGTGGCTAGATAAAACCGGGGAGCTGTTTTTT.